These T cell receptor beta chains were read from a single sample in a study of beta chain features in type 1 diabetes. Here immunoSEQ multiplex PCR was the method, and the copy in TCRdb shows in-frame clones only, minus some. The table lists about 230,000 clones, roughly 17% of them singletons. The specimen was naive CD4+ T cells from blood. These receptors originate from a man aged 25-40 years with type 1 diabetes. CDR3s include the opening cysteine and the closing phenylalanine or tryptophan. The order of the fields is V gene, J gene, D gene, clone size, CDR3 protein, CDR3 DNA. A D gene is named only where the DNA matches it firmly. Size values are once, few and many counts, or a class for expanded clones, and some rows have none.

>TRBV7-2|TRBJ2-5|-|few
CASREGETQYF
TGTGCCAGCAGGGAAGGGGAGACCCAGTACTTC
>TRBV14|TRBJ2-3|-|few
CASSLTDTQYF
TGTGCCAGCAGCCTCACAGATACGCAGTATTTT
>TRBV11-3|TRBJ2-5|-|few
CASSSTGAETQYF
TGTGCCAGCAGTTCGACGGGCGCGGAGACCCAGTACTTC
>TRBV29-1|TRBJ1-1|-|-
CSVEPRQATNTEAFF
TGCAGCGTTGAACCCCGACAGGCAACCAACACTGAAGCTTTCTTT
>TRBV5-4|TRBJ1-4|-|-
CASSLDRQNEKLFF
TGTGCCAGCAGCTTGGACAGGCAGAATGAAAAACTGTTTTTT
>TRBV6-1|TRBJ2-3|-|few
CASSDGGRRSDTQYF
TGTGCCAGCAGTGATGGAGGGAGAAGATCAGATACGCAGTATTTT
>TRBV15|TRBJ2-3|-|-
CATMSQGTDTQYF
TGTGCCACTATGTCTCAGGGCACAGATACGCAGTATTTT
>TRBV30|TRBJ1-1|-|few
CAWNRRGRGEAFF
TGTGCCTGGAATCGCCGAGGGAGAGGTGAAGCTTTCTTT
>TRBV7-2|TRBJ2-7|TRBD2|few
CASSFAGGNEQYF
TGTGCCAGCAGCTTTGCGGGAGGAAACGAGCAGTACTTC
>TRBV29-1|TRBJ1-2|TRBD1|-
CSVGQDLGGYTF
TGCAGCGTAGGACAGGATCTAGGAGGCTACACCTTC
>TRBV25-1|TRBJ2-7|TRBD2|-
CASSEWRGVGGGSYEQYF
TGTGCCAGCAGTGAATGGAGAGGAGTTGGCGGGGGCTCCTACGAGCAGTACTTC
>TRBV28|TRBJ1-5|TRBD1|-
CASSLATGNSQPQHF
TGTGCCAGCAGTTTGGCGACAGGGAATTCTCAGCCCCAGCATTTT
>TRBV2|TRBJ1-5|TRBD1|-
CASSGTGAEQPQHF
TGTGCCAGCAGTGGGACAGGGGCGGAACAGCCCCAGCATTTT
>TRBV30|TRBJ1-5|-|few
CAWSVAKGTQPQHF
TGTGCCTGGAGTGTAGCTAAGGGAACTCAGCCCCAGCATTTT
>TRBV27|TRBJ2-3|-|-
CASSLTGSEGTQYF
TGTGCCAGCAGTTTAACCGGGAGTGAGGGTACGCAGTATTTT
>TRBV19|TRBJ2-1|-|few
CASTPLGASNHEQFF
TGTGCCAGTACACCCCTAGGGGCTAGCAACCATGAGCAGTTCTTC
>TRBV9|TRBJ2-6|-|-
CASSDNSGANVLTF
TGTGCCAGCAGCGACAACTCTGGGGCCAACGTCCTGACTTTC
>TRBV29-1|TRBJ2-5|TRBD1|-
CSVAQGAETQYF
TGCAGCGTTGCCCAGGGGGCGGAGACCCAGTACTTC
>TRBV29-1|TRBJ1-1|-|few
CSVASLNTEAFF
TGCAGCGTTGCTTCCTTGAACACTGAAGCTTTCTTT
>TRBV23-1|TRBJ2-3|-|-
CALDIGTDTQYF
TGCGCCCTAGATATAGGCACAGATACGCAGTATTTT
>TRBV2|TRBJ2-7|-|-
CASSVEVIEQYF
TGTGCCAGCAGTGTTGAGGTAATCGAGCAGTACTTC
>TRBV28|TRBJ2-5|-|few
CASSNTGTAEETQYF
TGTGCCAGCAGCAACACCGGGACTGCTGAAGAGACCCAGTACTTC
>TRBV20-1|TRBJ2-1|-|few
CSLVGNEQFF
TGCAGCCTAGTAGGAAATGAGCAGTTCTTC
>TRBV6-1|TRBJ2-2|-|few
CASSDPGDGTGELFF
TGTGCCAGCAGTGACCCGGGAGACGGCACCGGGGAGCTGTTTTTT
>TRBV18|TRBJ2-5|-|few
CASSPGFQETQYF
TGTGCCAGCTCACCAGGCTTCCAAGAGACCCAGTACTTC
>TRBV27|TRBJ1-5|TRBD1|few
CASKGTGSQPQHF
TGTGCCAGCAAAGGGACAGGGAGTCAGCCCCAGCATTTT
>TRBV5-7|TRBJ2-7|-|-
CASSLSPYEQYF
TGTGCCAGCAGCTTGTCGCCGTACGAGCAGTACTTC
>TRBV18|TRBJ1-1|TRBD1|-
CASTTGTEAFF
TGTGCCAGCACGACAGGGACTGAAGCTTTCTTT
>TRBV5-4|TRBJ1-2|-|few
CASSLAGPNYGYTF
TGTGCCAGCAGCTTGGCAGGGCCTAACTATGGCTACACCTTC
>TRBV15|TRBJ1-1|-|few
CATSRGQPLEAFF
TGTGCCACCAGCCGCGGACAGCCATTGGAAGCTTTCTTT
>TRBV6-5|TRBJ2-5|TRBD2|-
CASSYGAGGIQETQYF
TGTGCCAGCAGTTACGGCGCGGGAGGAATACAAGAGACCCAGTACTTC
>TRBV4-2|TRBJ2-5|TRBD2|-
CASSQGSAGGQETQYF
TGTGCCAGCAGCCAAGGTTCAGCGGGAGGCCAAGAGACCCAGTACTTC
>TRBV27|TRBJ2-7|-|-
CASSSPRLSYEQYF
TGTGCCAGCAGTTCTCCGCGGTTATCTTACGAGCAGTACTTC
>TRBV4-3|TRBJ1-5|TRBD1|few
CASRKGEGANQPQHF
TGCGCCAGCAGGAAGGGTGAGGGGGCCAATCAGCCCCAGCATTTT
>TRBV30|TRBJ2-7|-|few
CAWSVGLYEQYF
TGTGCCTGGAGTGTAGGGCTCTACGAGCAGTACTTC
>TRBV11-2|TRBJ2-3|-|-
CASSQSGTDTQYF
TGTGCCAGCAGCCAATCTGGGACAGATACGCAGTATTTT
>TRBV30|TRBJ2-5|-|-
CAGTAQYQETQYF
TGTGCCGGGACGGCCCAGTACCAAGAGACCCAGTACTTC
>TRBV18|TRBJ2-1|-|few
CASSPQRGTNEQFF
TGTGCCAGCTCACCACAGCGCGGCACCAATGAGCAGTTCTTC
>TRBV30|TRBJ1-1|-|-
CAWRLFRGTEAFF
TGTGCCTGGAGGCTGTTCAGGGGTACTGAAGCTTTCTTT
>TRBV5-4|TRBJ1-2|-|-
CASSIPHHVGEAYTF
TGTGCCAGCAGTATTCCCCACCACGTAGGGGAGGCCTACACCTTC
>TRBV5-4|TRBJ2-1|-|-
CASSWPPEGNEQFF
TGTGCCAGCAGCTGGCCCCCGGAGGGTAATGAGCAGTTCTTC
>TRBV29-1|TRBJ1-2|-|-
CSATQGREFSGYTF
TGCAGCGCAACCCAGGGCAGGGAATTCTCGGGCTACACCTTC
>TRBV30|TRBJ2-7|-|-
CAWSRPGYEQYF
TGTGCCTGGAGTAGGCCGGGCTACGAGCAGTACTTC
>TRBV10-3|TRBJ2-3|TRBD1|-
CAISAEGPGQGTDTQYF
TGTGCCATCAGTGCCGAGGGTCCGGGACAGGGGACAGATACGCAGTATTTT
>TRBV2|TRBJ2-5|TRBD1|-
CASRQGWETQYF
TGTGCCAGCAGACAGGGGTGGGAGACCCAGTACTTC
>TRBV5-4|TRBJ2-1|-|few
CASSLRAGNEQFF
TGTGCCAGCAGCTTAAGGGCCGGTAATGAGCAGTTCTTC
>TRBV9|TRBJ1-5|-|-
CASSETQNQPQHF
TGTGCCAGCAGCGAGACGCAGAATCAGCCCCAGCATTTT
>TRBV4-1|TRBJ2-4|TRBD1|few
CASSQETFRSGQVVNIQYF
TGCGCCAGCAGCCAAGAAACATTTAGGTCGGGACAGGTAGTGAACATTCAGTACTTC
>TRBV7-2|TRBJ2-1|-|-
CASSLSGGGAVYNEQFF
TGTGCCAGCAGCTTATCAGGAGGGGGAGCGGTCTACAATGAGCAGTTCTTC
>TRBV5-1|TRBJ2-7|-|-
CASSLGNYEQYF
TGCGCCAGCAGCTTGGGGAACTACGAGCAGTACTTC
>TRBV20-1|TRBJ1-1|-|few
CSARGNTEAFF
TGCAGTGCCAGGGGCAACACTGAAGCTTTCTTT
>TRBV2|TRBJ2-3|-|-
CASMRRAITDTQYF
TGTGCCAGCATGAGGAGGGCCATCACAGATACGCAGTATTTT
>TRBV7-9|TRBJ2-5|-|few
CASSFARLETQYF
TGTGCCAGCAGCTTTGCAAGGCTGGAGACCCAGTACTTC
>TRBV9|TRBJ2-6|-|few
CASSARQDVRQGANVLTF
TGTGCCAGCAGCGCACGACAAGATGTCAGACAGGGGGCCAACGTCCTGACTTTC
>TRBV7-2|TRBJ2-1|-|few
CASSSGVNEQFF
TGTGCCAGCAGCTCTGGTGTCAATGAGCAGTTCTTC
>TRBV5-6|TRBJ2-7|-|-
CASTKPSQPYEQYF
TGTGCCAGCACCAAACCGTCACAGCCCTACGAGCAGTACTTC
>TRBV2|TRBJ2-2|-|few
CASVYFGVTGELFF
TGTGCCAGCGTCTACTTCGGGGTAACCGGGGAGCTGTTTTTT
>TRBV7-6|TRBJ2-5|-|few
CASSLQETQYF
TGTGCCAGCAGCCTCCAAGAGACCCAGTACTTC
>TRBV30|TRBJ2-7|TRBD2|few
CAWTGRVEQYF
TGTGCCTGGACCGGGAGGGTCGAGCAGTACTTC